This TCR beta chain was sequenced for a study of T cells in Graves' hyperthyroidism and ophthalmopathy. Study context: Any treatment followed the collection of peripheral blood at initial diagnosis. Study-wide findings and caveats: Median prediction lead before ophthalmopathy onset was 6.5 months with the model. In simple terms, a model built on 13 V-J features told ophthalmopathy apart from stable hyperthyroidism.

TCR beta CDR3 region amplification was performed from RNA transcripts. The TCR CDR3 first-round RT-PCR relied on the HTBI primer set. TCRdb reprocessed the multiplex PCR reads via MiXCR and lists one record per CDR3 protein. This table has 490,000 or so distinct CDR3 sequences, less than 25% appearing once. On this clonotype: Its target is unknown.

Per germline, CDR1 SQVTM and CDR2 ANQGSEA. Trimming left V 0 bases short and J 6 bases short, with 9 bases between. The CDR3 runs to 12 residues. V gene TRBV29-1 combines with J gene TRBJ2-7; D may match TRBD1 or TRBD2 (6 bases each). The TCR comes from a woman in her seventies with Graves' ophthalmopathy. The sample comprised blood. This CDR3 reads CSVEDPGAEQYF. The CDR3 DNA follows: TGCAGCGTTGAAGATCCGGGGGCCGAGCAGTACTTC.